Included here is one TCR beta chain sequence, with context. The data were obtained in a study of blood T cell repertoires in COVID-19. Study-level background: Donors in the United States, Italy and Spain gave samples during acute or convalescent COVID-19. T cells, B-cell-depleted T cells, or PBMCs provided the cDNA or gDNA that served as material.

This CDR3 has 16 residues. After removal of 0 bases from V and 2 bases from J, the junction contained 6 bases not matched to a gene. Germline-derived CDR1 and CDR2 are SGDLS and YYNGEE. Original processing methods: Estimation of nucleated cell counts was performed using reference gene primer amplification. Using immunoSEQ multiplex PCR, the repertoire was profiled, and TCRdb retains in-frame clones only, with some absent. The DNA was the basis for D and trimming; V, J and clone size are from that table. The sample comprises some 130,000 clones, 70% to 80% of which are singletons, and 9.5% to 12% rests with the top ten.

Sequenced material: peripheral blood. The J gene is TRBJ2-3, the V gene TRBV9; 7 nucleotides match TRBD2. The receptor was derived from a man between 60 and 70 years old who had recovered from COVID-19. Here the CDR3 DNA reads TGTGCCAGCAGCGTAGAAGGTGGGAGGGCCACAGATACGCAGTATTTT. It is translated as CASSVEGGRATDTQYF.